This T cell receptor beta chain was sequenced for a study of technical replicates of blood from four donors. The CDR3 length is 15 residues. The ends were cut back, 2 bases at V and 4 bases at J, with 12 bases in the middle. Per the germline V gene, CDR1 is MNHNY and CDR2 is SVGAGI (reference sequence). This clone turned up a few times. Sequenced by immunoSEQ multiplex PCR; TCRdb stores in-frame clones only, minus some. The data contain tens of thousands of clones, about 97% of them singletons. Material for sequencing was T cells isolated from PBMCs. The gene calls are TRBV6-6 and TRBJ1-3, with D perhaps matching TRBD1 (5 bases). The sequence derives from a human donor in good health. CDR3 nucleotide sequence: TGTGCCAGCAGTTACCCGAAGGGGAACGGAAACACCATATATTTT. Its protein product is CASSYPKGNGNTIYF.